Listed here are 17 T cell receptor beta chains from one sample, sequenced in a study of cytomegalovirus exposure and HLA in healthy donors. PCR used 60 Vbeta primers and 13 Jbeta primers. Profiled with immunoSEQ multiplex PCR; TCRdb holds only in-frame clones, not every one. This table has 170,000 or so clones, about three quarters appearing once. Specimen: PBMCs. Receptor source: a woman under 40 in good health and CMV-seropositive.

The rearrangement links TRBV6-1 to TRBJ2-7, with TRBD1 matching 9 bases. V shed 3 bases and J 1 base; nucleotides not matched to a gene: 4. The CDR3 has 15 amino acids. Germline V lookup: CDR1 MNHNS, CDR2 SASEGT. The CDR3 nucleotides read TGTGCCAGCAGTGACTACAGGGGGCCATCCTACGAGCAGTACTTC. This sequence encodes CASSDYRGPSYEQYF.

This rearrangement joins TRBV7-6 to TRBJ1-1; possible D gene TRBD1, 6 bases. Germline values: CDR1 SGHVS, CDR2 FNYEAQ. This CDR3 has 14 amino acids. Trimming shortened V by 1 base and J by 4 bases, and 10 bases separated the two germline ends. CDR3 residues: CASSLEAGVTEAFF. The CDR3 nucleotides are TGTGCCAGCAGCTTAGAAGCAGGGGTCACTGAAGCTTTCTTT.

The chain has TRBV29-1 and TRBJ1-2; D not certain. Germline CDR1 and CDR2: SQVTM and ANQGSEA. V lost 5 bases and J lost 8, with 12 bases in between. The CDR3 contains 11 residues. CDR3 sequence (DNA): TGCAGCGTTAGCGGGATGGGCGGCTACACCTTC. This translates into CSVSGMGGYTF. The complete variable domain, with remaining parts taken from reference TRBV29-1 and TRBJ1-2, reads SAVISQKPSRDICQRGTSLTIQCQVDSQVTMMFWYRQQPGQSLTLIATANQGSEATYESGFVIDKFPISRPNLTFSTLTVSNMSPEDSSIYLCSVSGMGGYTFGSGTRLTVV.

The J gene is TRBJ1-5, the V gene TRBV27; tentatively, D is TRBD1 (5 bases). The germline CDR1 and CDR2 sequences are MNHEY and SMNVEV (reference sequence). CDR3 length: 13 amino acids. Trimming shortened V by 3 bases and J by 10 bases, and 13 bases separated the two germline ends. The CDR3 is CASSFRPGTPQHF. The CDR3 DNA reads TGTGCCAGCAGTTTCCGCCCCGGGACTCCCCAGCATTTT.

J is TRBJ1-2 and V is TRBV28; D call uncertain. Germline V gives CDR1 MDHEN, CDR2 SYDVKM. The V end lost 8 bases, the J end lost 0 bases, and 10 bases lay between the germline ends. The CDR3 is 13 amino acids. Here the CDR3 DNA reads TGTGCCAGCGGCAGGCTATCTAACTATGGCTACACCTTC. Its translation is CASGRLSNYGYTF.

In its sample, this clone was seen once. This sequence joins TRBV6-5 and TRBJ2-2, with D perhaps TRBD2 (7 bases). V lost 6 bases and J lost 4, with 15 bases in between. This CDR3 contains 15 residues. Germline lookup yields CDR1 MNHEY and CDR2 SVGAGI. CDR3 in DNA: TGTGCCAGCAGACGAGGGGGGGTAAGCACCGGGGAGCTGTTTTTT. Protein sequence: CASRRGGVSTGELFF.

The chain uses TRBV13 and TRBJ2-2; the match to TRBD2 covers 8 bases. Trimming at V came to 5 bases and at J to 1 base, leaving 3 bases not matched to a gene. Germline loops: CDR1 PRHDT, CDR2 FYEKMQ (reference sequence). This CDR3 region has 15 residues. The CDR3 region is CASSRAGGNTGELFF. CDR3 sequence (DNA): TGTGCCAGCAGCCGGGCGGGAGGGAACACCGGGGAGCTGTTTTTT.

This chain connects TRBV5-1 to TRBJ1-5; 7 positions match TRBD1. V trimming: 4 bases; J trimming: 1 base; junction bases outside the gene matches: 8. Germline-derived CDR1 and CDR2 are SGHRS and YFSETQ. There are 16 residues in the CDR3. The CDR3 DNA is TGCGCCAGCAGCAATCAGGGGGTTCGGAGCAATCAGCCCCAGCATTTT. This translates into CASSNQGVRSNQPQHF.

This clone was seen just once. This chain connects TRBV19 to TRBJ2-3, with 9 nucleotides matching TRBD2. The CDR3 covers 17 residues. Germline assignment: CDR1 LNHDA and CDR2 SQIVND (reference sequence). The ends lost 3 bases at V and 5 bases at J; junction bases unmatched: 12. This chain's CDR3 is CASSIQASGMTGDTQYF. In DNA form, the CDR3 reads TGTGCCAGTAGTATCCAGGCTAGCGGGATGACAGGAGATACGCAGTATTTT.

The chain couples TRBV14 to TRBJ2-3; a possible D gene is TRBD2 (6 bases). The V end was cut by 3 bases, the J end by 2 bases, with 6 bases between. Germline-derived CDR1 and CDR2 are SGHDN and FVKESK. The CDR3 loop spans 13 amino acids. The CDR3 DNA reads as TGTGCCAGCAGCCAGGGACTCACAGATACGCAGTATTTT. As protein: CASSQGLTDTQYF.

This clone was recorded a few times. Here the CDR3 DNA reads TGTGCCAGCAGTATATTAGGGAGCCAAGCAGAGCAGTACTTC. This encodes CASSILGSQAEQYF. The V and J genes are TRBV28 and TRBJ2-7; the D gene is possibly TRBD2 (5 bases). The CDR3 consists of 14 residues. Deletions cut 5 bases from V and 7 bases from J, with 18 bases between. Germline CDR1 and CDR2: MDHEN and SYDVKM.

The CDR3 DNA is TGTGCCAGCAGTTCAGGATCGGGGGTTACAACTAATGAAAAACTGTTTTTT. This encodes CASSSGSGVTTNEKLFF. The gene calls are TRBV28 and TRBJ1-4; the D gene is possibly TRBD1 (5 bases). Germline CDR1 MDHEN, CDR2 SYDVKM. The V end lost 4 bases, the J end lost 0 bases, and 15 bases lay between the germline ends. The CDR3 totals 17 residues.

The table lists this clone with a few counts. The V call is TRBV2, the J call TRBJ2-2, with 9 bases fitting TRBD1. The CDR3 covers 15 residues. J was trimmed by 5 bases and V by 7 bases; bases with no gene match: 8. Germline CDR1 and CDR2: SNHLY and FYNNEI. The DNA for the CDR3 is TGTGCCAGCAATTCGGGACAGGGCGGAACCGGGGAGCTGTTTTTT. Residues: CASNSGQGGTGELFF.

The chain recombines TRBV5-1 with TRBJ2-1, with 9 bases aligning to TRBD2. Germline V CDR1 and CDR2: SGHRS, YFSETQ. The CDR3 spans 15 residues. V shed 4 bases, J shed 6 bases, and the junction held 8 bases outside the gene matches. The CDR3 is CASSGGVAGVNEQFF. The CDR3, as DNA: TGCGCCAGCAGCGGTGGGGTAGCGGGAGTCAATGAGCAGTTCTTC.

The chain is built from TRBV15 and TRBJ2-1; TRBD1 might be the D (6 bases). CDR3 length: 15 residues. The germline V gene encodes CDR1 LNHNV and CDR2 YYDKDF (reference sequence). Deletions cut 1 base from V and 6 bases from J, with 13 bases between. CDR3 in amino acids: CATSRGQANPNEQFF. Here the CDR3 DNA reads TGTGCCACCAGCAGAGGACAGGCCAATCCCAATGAGCAGTTCTTC.

The chain recombines TRBV7-2 with TRBJ2-1; D is uncertain. The CDR3 runs 13 residues. V lost 8 bases to trimming and J lost 0 bases, with 8 bases between them. Germline values: CDR1 SGHTA, CDR2 FQGNSA. CDR3 protein: CASGTSSYNEQFF. DNA of the CDR3: TGTGCCAGCGGCACCAGCTCCTACAATGAGCAGTTCTTC.

The rearrangement uses TRBV6-5 and TRBJ1-1; perhaps TRBD1 as D (6 bases). This CDR3 comprises 12 residues. Germline CDR1 is MNHEY and CDR2 is SVGAGI. Trimming took 7 bases from V and 3 from J, leaving 9 bases between them. CDR3 sequence reads: CASKKGDTEAFF. The CDR3 DNA is TGTGCCAGCAAGAAGGGGGACACTGAAGCTTTCTTT.